One sample yielded the 3 T cell receptor beta chains listed below, sequenced in a study of blood T cell repertoires in COVID-19 (TCRdb year 2020). Libraries were made using the immunoSEQ multiplex PCR assay. This immuneACCESS table, as held by TCRdb, lists in-frame sequences with V and J called but not all clones. Of the missing ones, under half trace to an unresolved V gene in checked studies; the others have no known cause. Counted in this sample were fewer than 200,000 clones; approximately 80% of them appeared once. The ten largest account for over 1.5% of the sample. Sample: peripheral blood. These receptors originate from a human donor in a cohort sampled during active COVID-19.

This chain links TRBV19 with TRBJ1-1; 8 nucleotides match TRBD1. Trimming took 5 bases from V and 2 from J; bases not matched to a gene: 7. This CDR3 is built from 15 residues. Germline-derived CDR1 and CDR2 are LNHDA and SQIVND (reference sequence). The CDR3 DNA reads as TGTGCCAGTAGTCCACGGACAGGGCTAAACACTGAAGCTTTCTTT. Translation: CASSPRTGLNTEAFF.

The chain recombines TRBV28 with TRBJ2-7; possibly TRBD1 for D (6 bases). Germline CDR1 and CDR2: MDHEN and SYDVKM. The length of the CDR3 is 15 residues. V was cut by 6 bases and J by 7 bases, with 22 bases left in between. CDR3 nucleotides: TGTGCCAGCAGAGTACCGGGACACTCCACCGAGGAGCAGTACTTC. Its protein is CASRVPGHSTEEQYF.

This clone came up a few times. The rearrangement links TRBV11-2 to TRBJ2-2; possibly TRBD2 for D (5 bases). In germline, CDR1 is SGHAT, CDR2 FQNNGV. The V and J ends lost 6 bases and 7 bases respectively, with 12 bases between them. This CDR3 is 13 amino acids long. This CDR3 reads CASSPIASGELFF. CDR3 bases: TGTGCCAGCAGTCCCATAGCGAGCGGGGAGCTGTTTTTT.